This T cell receptor beta chain is from a study of blood T cell repertoires in COVID-19. Libraries were prepared by immunoSEQ multiplex PCR; TCRdb keeps only in-frame clonotypes and omits some of them. The table lists fewer than 300,000 clones, 75% to 95% of them singletons. Trimming at V came to 3 bases and at J to 10 bases, leaving 6 bases not matched to a gene. The germline CDR1 and CDR2 sequences are SGDLS and YYNGEE. CDR3 length equals 14 residues. The TCR comes from a woman aged 25 to 39 who had recovered from COVID-19. The gene calls are TRBV9 and TRBJ2-1; 11 nucleotides line up with TRBD2. Material for sequencing was PBMCs or T cells enriched from blood (not recorded which). The CDR3 loop reads CASSEGLAVTEQFF. CDR3 DNA: TGTGCCAGCAGCGAGGGACTAGCGGTGACGGAGCAGTTCTTC.